The 27 T cell receptor beta chains reported below all come from one sample, sequenced in a study of PD-1 blockade in classical Hodgkin lymphoma. No patient escaped relapse after autologous stem cell transplantation, and brentuximab vedotin exposure varied. Assay: immunoSEQ multiplex PCR; the TCRdb copy retains only in-frame clones and omits some. Of tens of thousands of clones in the sample, about two thirds were seen once. Here the sequenced sample was peripheral blood mononuclear cells (PBMCs), taken before the second cycle of nivolumab. Source of these receptors: a human donor with classical Hodgkin lymphoma.

Relative to its sample, this clone is medium-sized. This chain connects TRBV7-8 to TRBJ1-1, with TRBD1 matching over 7 bases. Germline V gene sequence: CDR1 SGHVS, CDR2 FQNEAQ. There are 14 residues in the CDR3. Trimming took 7 bases from V and 4 from J; bases not matched to a gene: 9. The CDR3 is CASIATGVGTEAFF. CDR3 coding DNA: TGTGCCAGCATCGCCACAGGGGTGGGCACTGAAGCTTTCTTT.

This rearrangement joins TRBV27 to TRBJ1-2, with D possibly matching TRBD1 (6 bases). The CDR3 loop spans 13 amino acids. Germline V CDR1 and CDR2: MNHEY, SMNVEV (reference sequence). V lost 4 bases, J lost 2 bases, and 8 bases lay in between. The CDR3 protein is CASSYGQNYGYTF. The DNA of the CDR3 is TGTGCCAGCAGTTACGGACAGAACTATGGCTACACCTTC.

CDR3 bases: TGTGCCAGCAGCCTAGAAACAGGGACCGGCTACACCTTC. Protein: CASSLETGTGYTF. This rearrangement joins TRBV7-3 to TRBJ1-2; possible D gene TRBD1, 6 bases. The CDR3 runs 13 residues. Germline values: CDR1 SGHTA, CDR2 FQGTGA. Trimming stripped 5 bases from V and 8 bases from J, with 15 bases between. Using reference TRBV7-3 and TRBJ1-2 for the parts outside the CDR3, the full variable domain is GAGVSQTPSNKVTEKGKYVELRCDPISGHTALYWYRQSLGQGPEFLIYFQGTGAADDSGLPNDRFFAVRPEGSVSTLKIQRTERGDSAVYLCASSLETGTGYTFGSGTRLTVV.

The rearrangement links TRBV9 to TRBJ2-7; 9 nucleotides match TRBD1. This CDR3 is built from 18 residues. Trimming took 0 bases from V and 0 from J; bases not matched to a gene: 10. Germline V gene data show CDR1 as SGDLS and CDR2 as YYNGEE. The CDR3 sequence: CASSVVPGQGQSSYEQYF. The DNA for the CDR3 is TGTGCCAGCAGCGTAGTCCCGGGACAGGGCCAGAGCTCCTACGAGCAGTACTTC.

The rearrangement links TRBV18 to TRBJ1-1, with D uncertain. This CDR3 is 15 amino acids long. Germline CDR1 KGHSH, CDR2 LQKENI. V lost 4 bases, J lost 1 base, and 13 bases lay in between. CDR3 amino acids: CASSQVSASNTEAFF. The CDR3 coding sequence is TGTGCCAGCTCACAGGTTTCGGCTTCGAACACTGAAGCTTTCTTT.

The chain links TRBV28 to TRBJ2-7, with D perhaps matching TRBD1 or TRBD2 (5 bases each). Between the trimmed V and J ends, which lost 5 bases and 1 base, there was a span of 15 bases. This CDR3 is built from 15 residues. Germline CDR1 MDHEN, CDR2 SYDVKM. This chain's CDR3 is CASSARGTGSYEQYF. CDR3 coding DNA: TGTGCCAGCAGTGCACGGGGCACCGGGTCCTACGAGCAGTACTTC.

This sequence joins TRBV19 and TRBJ2-6; D is perhaps TRBD1 (6 bases). Germline V CDR1 and CDR2: LNHDA, SQIVND (reference sequence). Trimming stripped 6 bases from V and 9 bases from J, with 12 bases between. The CDR3 runs 13 residues. Here the CDR3 reads CASSGTYGNVLTF. As DNA, the CDR3 is TGTGCCAGTAGCGGGACATATGGCAACGTCCTGACTTTC.

The chain carries TRBV28 and TRBJ1-2; 9 bases are shared with TRBD1. This CDR3 is 15 amino acids long. V lost 6 bases, J lost 7 bases, and 12 bases stayed unmatched. Germline V gene lookup returns CDR1 MDHEN and CDR2 SYDVKM. The CDR3 region has the DNA TGTGCCAGCAGCTTAGGTACGGGACAGGGCTTTGGCTACACCTTC. Translated, it gives CASSLGTGQGFGYTF.

This chain uses TRBV30 with TRBJ1-2; 9 bases are a match to TRBD1. Germline V gene lookup returns CDR1 GTSNPN and CDR2 SVGIG (reference sequence). The length of the CDR3 is 16 residues. The V and J ends lost 1 base and 5 bases, in that order; junction bases with no gene match: 11. The CDR3 spells CAWSEQGAQGSYGYTF. The CDR3 nucleotides read TGTGCCTGGAGTGAACAGGGGGCGCAAGGCTCTTATGGCTACACCTTC.

The V call is TRBV5-1, the J call TRBJ1-3; D might be TRBD1 (6 bases). The germline V and J ends were trimmed by 3 bases and 0 bases, with 10 bases remaining between them. Germline assignment: CDR1 SGHRS and CDR2 YFSETQ. This CDR3 spans 15 amino acids. The CDR3 bases are TGCGCCAGCAGCTCCCCACAGGGCTCTGGAAACACCATATATTTT. This codes for CASSSPQGSGNTIYF.

This clone has more than one count but fewer than ten. The V gene is TRBV7-8, the J gene TRBJ1-1, with unresolved D. Germline V gene data show CDR1 as SGHVS and CDR2 as FQNEAQ. The V gene lost 0 bases and the J gene lost 5 bases, with 13 bases spanning the gap. CDR3 length: 15 residues. CDR3 sequence (DNA): TGTGCCAGCAGCTTAGCACACGGACGACCGACTGAAGCTTTCTTT. It specifies CASSLAHGRPTEAFF.

Only one count was recorded for this clone. The same CDR3 also results from other DNA sequences found in this sample. The J gene is TRBJ1-4, the V gene TRBV7-9, with D hard to call. CDR1 SEHNR and CDR2 FQNEAQ come from the germline V gene (reference sequence). Deletions cut 1 base from V and 7 bases from J, with 7 bases between. CDR3 length: 13 amino acids. CDR3 residues: CASSLVPSEKLFF. The CDR3 DNA reads as TGTGCCAGCAGCTTAGTACCGAGTGAAAAACTGTTTTTT.

The V and J genes are TRBV7-9 and TRBJ2-2, with 11 bases aligning to TRBD1. There are 15 residues in the CDR3. The germline gives CDR1 SEHNR, CDR2 FQNEAQ (reference sequence). The trim removed 5 bases at V and 4 bases at J, leaving 3 bases unmatched. This CDR3 is CASSHGQGATGELFF. In DNA form, the CDR3 reads TGTGCCAGCAGCCACGGACAGGGGGCCACCGGGGAGCTGTTTTTT.

This clone is a singleton in its sample. The chain carries TRBV29-1 and TRBJ2-2; 9 bases fit TRBD2. The V gene's germline CDR1 is SQVTM and CDR2 ANQGSEA. The CDR3 has 14 amino acids. The V and J ends lost 5 bases and 1 base, in that order; junction bases with no gene match: 2. The CDR3: CSVKTSGNTGELFF. CDR3 bases: TGCAGCGTTAAGACTAGCGGGAACACCGGGGAGCTGTTTTTT.

The chain links TRBV5-1 to TRBJ2-7, with D maybe TRBD1 (5 bases). There are 14 residues in the CDR3. Trimming removed 0 bases from V and 2 bases from J, with 9 bases in between. Germline CDR1 and CDR2: SGHRS and YFSETQ. Here the CDR3 reads CASSLAQGTYEQYF. For the CDR3, the DNA is TGCGCCAGCAGCTTGGCGCAGGGAACCTACGAGCAGTACTTC.

The chain carries TRBV6-1 and TRBJ2-3, with D possibly TRBD2 on 5 matching bases. The V end was cut by 6 bases, the J end by 0 bases, with 13 bases between. The CDR3 runs to 15 residues. Germline V CDR1 and CDR2: MNHNS, SASEGT. CDR3 sequence: CASRVSVSSTDTQYF. The CDR3 bases are TGTGCCAGCAGGGTTAGCGTTTCTAGCACAGATACGCAGTATTTT.

V and J are TRBV5-4 and TRBJ1-6; TRBD1 matches 7 bases. Per the germline V gene, CDR1 is SGHNT and CDR2 is YYREEE (reference sequence). This CDR3 region has 16 residues. The J segment lost 4 bases and the V segment lost 7 bases, leaving 11 bases of the junction unmatched. The CDR3 nucleotides read TGTGCCAGCGGGCCGTCTGGGACAGCATATAATTCACCCCTCCACTTT. Protein product: CASGPSGTAYNSPLHF. Full variable domain (remainder filled in from reference TRBV5-4 and TRBJ1-6): ETGVTQSPTHLIKTRGQQVTLRCSSQSGHNTVSWYQQALGQGPQFIFQYYREEENGRGNFPPRFSGLQFPNYSSELNVNALELDDSALYLCASGPSGTAYNSPLHFGNGTRLTVT.

V is TRBV30 and J is TRBJ2-7; TRBD2 matches at 11 bases. With 3 bases clipped from V and 7 bases from J, the junction kept 8 bases outside the gene matches. Germline lookup yields CDR1 GTSNPN and CDR2 SVGIG (reference sequence). This CDR3 has 14 amino acids. CDR3 DNA sequence: TGTGCCTGGAGATCTCTAGCGGGAGGCGGAGAGCAGTACTTC. Protein product: CAWRSLAGGGEQYF.

This chain uses TRBV5-6 with TRBJ2-1, with 9 bases aligning to TRBD1. The germline V gene encodes CDR1 SGHDT and CDR2 YYEEEE. With V trimmed by 4 bases and J by 2 bases, 4 bases remained unmatched. CDR3 length equals 15 residues. In DNA, the CDR3 is TGTGCCAGCAGCCCCGGGACAGGGACCTACAATGAGCAGTTCTTC. It specifies CASSPGTGTYNEQFF.

The chain joins TRBV27 to TRBJ2-5; TRBD1 might be the D (5 bases). Trimming stripped 5 bases from V and 3 bases from J, with 10 bases between. Per the germline V gene, CDR1 is MNHEY and CDR2 is SMNVEV (reference sequence). This CDR3 is 13 amino acids long. CDR3 region: CASSDRQKETQYF. DNA for the CDR3: TGTGCCAGCAGTGACAGACAGAAAGAGACCCAGTACTTC.

This chain links TRBV5-4 with TRBJ2-6, with a possible D match to TRBD1 (5 bases). Trimming removed 0 bases at V and 0 bases at J, with 10 bases between. This CDR3 region has 17 residues. The germline V gene has CDR1 SGHNT and CDR2 YYREEE (reference sequence). The CDR3 is CASSLGWGGSGANVLTF. The CDR3 nucleotides are TGTGCCAGCAGCTTGGGGTGGGGCGGCTCTGGGGCCAACGTCCTGACTTTC.

This sequence joins TRBV4-2 and TRBJ2-2, with a tentative D call TRBD1 (6 bases). The CDR3 loop spans 17 amino acids. Germline loops: CDR1 LGHNA, CDR2 YNFKEQ. Trimming cost V 1 base and J 0 bases, with 12 bases left between them. This chain's CDR3 is CASSQASGAANTGELFF. CDR3 nucleotides: TGTGCCAGCAGCCAAGCGTCAGGGGCGGCGAACACCGGGGAGCTGTTTTTT.

This clone has just a few counts. The genes are TRBV27 and TRBJ1-1, with 7 nucleotides matching TRBD1. In germline, CDR1 is MNHEY, CDR2 SMNVEV (reference sequence). CDR3 length: 14 amino acids. With V trimmed by 4 bases and J by 0 bases, 2 bases remained unmatched. CDR3 DNA sequence: TGTGCCAGCAGTTCGGACAGGATGAACACTGAAGCTTTCTTT. It yields the protein CASSSDRMNTEAFF.

Details on this clone: An end of the junction does not agree with germline; a read error may underlie this. Other DNA sequences of this sample code for an identical CDR3. The rearrangement uses TRBV6-1 and TRBJ2-7; D ambiguous. This CDR3 is 13 amino acids long. CDR1 and CDR2 from the germline V gene are MNHNS and SASEGT. The DNA of the CDR3 is TGCGCCAGCATGGGCAGATACTCCTACGAGCAGTACTTC. Protein: CASMGRYSYEQYF.

The chain joins TRBV14 to TRBJ1-5; D is perhaps TRBD1 (5 bases). V lost 2 bases, J lost 1 base, and 9 bases lay in between. The V gene's germline CDR1 is SGHDN and CDR2 FVKESK. CDR3 size: 15 residues. CDR3 DNA: TGTGCCAGCAGCCAACAGGGATCAAGCAATCAGCCCCAGCATTTT. As protein: CASSQQGSSNQPQHF.

The chain links TRBV11-3 to TRBJ2-1, with 9 bases that match TRBD2. The CDR3 sequence is 14 residues long. Germline values: CDR1 SGHNT, CDR2 YENEEA. V shed 6 bases, J shed 5 bases, and the junction held 5 bases outside the gene matches. The CDR3 region has the DNA TGTGCCAGCAGTTTGACTAGCGGCCACAATGAGCAGTTCTTC. Its translation: CASSLTSGHNEQFF.

This chain joins TRBV19 and TRBJ2-3, with D possibly matching TRBD1 (6 bases). CDR3 size: 14 residues. Trimming stripped 4 bases from V and 3 bases from J, with 11 bases between. Germline V gives CDR1 LNHDA, CDR2 SQIVND (reference sequence). The CDR3: CASSTGHSTDTQYF. The CDR3 region has the DNA TGTGCCAGTAGTACGGGACATTCTACAGATACGCAGTATTTT.